These 15 T cell receptor beta chains originate from one sample sequenced in a study of Graves' ophthalmopathy and Graves' hyperthyroidism. CDR3 regions of TCR beta were amplified from RNA transcripts. First-round RT-PCR employed HTBI primers, with a second-round multiplex PCR after it. TCRdb passed the multiplex PCR reads through MiXCR, listing each CDR3 protein once. The data show 580,000 or so distinct CDR3 sequences, 35% to 40% seen once. Sequenced input: peripheral blood or thyroid tissue (not recorded which). The receptors stem from an adult man with Graves' hyperthyroidism.

This clonotype was recorded many times. This rearrangement joins TRBV28 to TRBJ2-2; unclear D gene. The germline V gene has CDR1 MDHEN and CDR2 SYDVKM. Trimming stripped 6 bases from V and 5 bases from J, with 16 bases between. The CDR3 has 15 residues. The CDR3 nucleotides are TGTGCCAGCAGCCCCTTACGGACCGCAACCGGGGAGCTGTTTTTT. Protein product: CASSPLRTATGELFF. The full variable domain, rest sourced from reference TRBV28 and TRBJ2-2, is DVKVTQSSRYLVKRTGEKVFLECVQDMDHENMFWYRQDPGLGLRLIYFSYDVKMKEKGDIPEGYSVSREKKERFSLILESASTNQTSMYLCASSPLRTATGELFFGEGSRLTVL.

There are many counts of this clonotype. The rearrangement uses TRBV20-1 and TRBJ1-6; D perhaps matches TRBD1 (6 bases). The germline CDR1 and CDR2 sequences are DFQATT and SNEGSKA (reference sequence). The CDR3 has 15 amino acids. Between the trimmed V and J ends, which lost 1 base and 6 bases, there was a span of 13 bases. DNA of the CDR3: TGCAGTGCTAGAGCAGAGGACAGTCCTAATTCACCCCTCCACTTT. Residues: CSARAEDSPNSPLHF.

This clonotype was counted at least ten times. The chain has TRBV29-1 and TRBJ2-2, with D possibly called TRBD1 or TRBD2 (5 bases each). Germline CDR1 SQVTM, CDR2 ANQGSEA. This CDR3 has 15 residues. Trimming cost V 4 bases and J 2 bases, with 14 bases left between them. The CDR3 DNA follows: TGCAGCGTTGTAAAGGGACCAGCCAACACCGGGGAGCTGTTTTTT. Protein product: CSVVKGPANTGELFF.

The table lists this clonotype with many counts. This rearrangement joins TRBV19 to TRBJ1-1; D possibly corresponds to TRBD1 (6 bases). From germline, CDR1 is LNHDA and CDR2 SQIVND (reference sequence). The V end was cut by 7 bases, the J end by 8 bases, with 17 bases between. The CDR3 length is 13 residues. CDR3 region: CASTLPTGSEAFF. For the CDR3, the DNA is TGTGCCAGTACCCTACCAACAGGGAGCGAAGCTTTCTTT. The full variable domain, in which reference TRBV19 and TRBJ1-1 provide the parts outside the CDR3, is DGGITQSPKYLFRKEGQNVTLSCEQNLNHDAMYWYRQDPGQGLRLIYYSQIVNDFQKGDIAEGYSVSREKKESFPLTVTSAQKNPTAFYLCASTLPTGSEAFFGQGTRLTVV.

In its sample, this clonotype was seen many times. The rearrangement joins TRBV7-2 to TRBJ1-2, with a possible D match to TRBD1 (5 bases). V lost 1 base to trimming and J lost 8 bases, with 11 bases between them. CDR1 and CDR2 from the germline V gene are SGHTA and FQGNSA. The CDR3 spans 13 residues. The DNA for the CDR3 is TGTGCCAGCAGCTTAGGTGGGGGTAGCGGCTACACCTTC. It translates to CASSLGGGSGYTF.

V usage is TRBV11-2 and J usage is TRBJ2-7; TRBD1 matches 9 bases. The CDR3 runs to 18 residues. The junction had 15 bases not matched to a gene; V was cut back by 5 bases and J by 1 base. The germline gives CDR1 SGHAT, CDR2 FQNNGV. CDR3 residues: CASSPPFGDRVKSYEQYF. CDR3 DNA: TGTGCCAGCAGCCCGCCCTTTGGGGACAGGGTAAAGTCCTACGAGCAGTACTTC. Looking up the rest from reference TRBV11-2 and TRBJ2-7 gives the full variable domain: EAGVAQSPRYKIIEKRQSVAFWCNPISGHATLYWYQQILGQGPKLLIQFQNNGVVDDSQLPKDRFSAERLKGVDSTLKIQPAKLEDSAVYLCASSPPFGDRVKSYEQYFGPGTRLTVT.

This clonotype has a handful of counts. This chain uses TRBV7-3 with TRBJ2-3; 7 bases fit TRBD2. The junction had 10 bases not matched to a gene; V was cut back by 3 bases and J by 7 bases. Germline CDR1 is SGHTA and CDR2 is FQGTGA. This CDR3 comprises 15 residues. The CDR3 DNA follows: TGTGCCAGCAGCTTGTGGGGCGGGGGAATGAATACGCAGTATTTT. Its translation is CASSLWGGGMNTQYF. The full variable domain, completed using reference TRBV7-3 and TRBJ2-3, is GAGVSQTPSNKVTEKGKYVELRCDPISGHTALYWYRQSLGQGPEFLIYFQGTGAADDSGLPNDRFFAVRPEGSVSTLKIQRTERGDSAVYLCASSLWGGGMNTQYFGPGTRLTVL.

The genes are TRBV6-2 or TRBV6-3 and TRBJ1-1, with no clear D. The CDR3 loop spans 13 amino acids. The germline CDR1 and CDR2 sequences are MNHEY and SVGEGT. Deletions cut 10 bases from V and 0 bases from J, with 12 bases between. The CDR3 here is CATSPGLNTEAFF. Written as DNA, the CDR3 is TGTGCCACAAGCCCCGGGTTGAACACTGAAGCTTTCTTT.

In this sample, this clonotype turned up many times. The chain has TRBV29-1 and TRBJ2-7; 9 bases match TRBD1. CDR1 and CDR2 (germline): SQVTM, ANQGSEA. The CDR3 runs to 12 residues. V was pared by 4 bases and J by 3 bases, with 1 base of the junction left unmatched. CDR3: CSVVDRGYEQYF. CDR3 sequence (DNA): TGCAGCGTTGTGGACAGGGGCTACGAGCAGTACTTC.

The chain couples TRBV27 to TRBJ2-7; D is possibly TRBD1 (5 bases). CDR3 size: 14 residues. Germline CDR1 and CDR2: MNHEY and SMNVEV (reference sequence). V was cut by 3 bases and J by 6 bases, with 15 bases left in between. The CDR3 region has the DNA TGTGCCAGCAGTTTCCGTCAGGGCTCTCGCGAGCAGTACTTC. It yields the protein CASSFRQGSREQYF.

This clonotype was recorded many times. The gene calls are TRBV2 and TRBJ1-3, with D tentatively TRBD1 (5 bases). CDR3 length: 15 residues. Trimming stripped 4 bases from V and 0 bases from J, with 10 bases between. In germline, CDR1 is SNHLY, CDR2 FYNNEI. CDR3 sequence (DNA): TGTGCCAGCAGTGCTGAGGGGATCTCTGGAAACACCATATATTTT. This gives the protein CASSAEGISGNTIYF.

The chain couples TRBV12-3 or TRBV12-4 to TRBJ1-6, with D perhaps matching TRBD1 (5 bases). The CDR3 spans 13 residues. The V and J ends lost 7 bases and 7 bases respectively, with 11 bases between them. CDR3 region: CASTAGRNSPLHF. The CDR3 DNA sequence: TGTGCCAGCACCGCGGGGCGGAATTCACCCCTCCACTTT.

The rearrangement links TRBV24-1 to TRBJ1-2, with TRBD1 matching 7 bases. This CDR3 contains 13 residues. V shed 5 bases, J shed 7 bases, and the junction held 6 bases outside the gene matches. The V gene's germline CDR1 is KGHDR and CDR2 SFDVKD. The CDR3 loop reads CATSGTTGSGYTF. The DNA of the CDR3 is TGTGCCACCAGTGGAACGACAGGGTCTGGCTACACCTTC.

The chain uses TRBV28 and TRBJ2-7; TRBD1 aligns across 7 bases. Germline-derived CDR1 and CDR2 are MDHEN and SYDVKM. This CDR3 has 15 amino acids. With 5 bases clipped from V and 3 bases from J, the junction kept 10 bases outside the gene matches. For the CDR3, the DNA is TGTGCCAGCAGTCCTCCGGGACAGAATTACTACGAGCAGTACTTC. It codes for CASSPPGQNYYEQYF.

This clonotype was recorded many times. Here the CDR3 DNA reads TGCAGCGTTGAAAAGGGGGCGGCGTCCTACGAGCAGTACTTC. It is translated as CSVEKGAASYEQYF. The chain combines TRBV29-1 with TRBJ2-7, with TRBD1 matching over 7 bases. Germline CDR1 and CDR2: SQVTM and ANQGSEA. CDR3 length: 14 residues. J was trimmed by 1 base and V by 2 bases; bases with no gene match: 5.